This entry lists 31 T cell receptor beta chains sequenced from one sample in a study of T cells in localized non-small cell lung cancer. Only in-frame clones appear in the TCRdb table, and some are missing; sequencing was by immunoSEQ multiplex PCR. The data contain 1,400 to 1,500 clones, roughly 25% of them singletons. The sequencing here drew on lung tumor tissue, taken before any cancer treatment. These receptors all stem from a man between 40 and 69 years old with stage II lung adenocarcinoma.

This chain joins TRBV25-1 and TRBJ1-1, with D uncertain. Trimming took off 8 bases at V and 8 bases at J, with 21 bases between the two ends. The CDR3 extends over 14 amino acids. From germline, CDR1 is MGHDK and CDR2 SYGVNS. The CDR3, as DNA: TGTGCCAGCCGCAGTTTCCGCCGACCCAGCGAAGCTTTCTTT. This encodes CASRSFRRPSEAFF.

Sample share makes this clone large. The chain joins TRBV9 to TRBJ1-1; TRBD1 matches at 7 bases. The V gene end was trimmed by 1 base and the J gene end by 0 bases; junction bases not matched to a gene: 6. The V gene's germline CDR1 is SGDLS and CDR2 YYNGEE. The length of the CDR3 is 16 residues. The CDR3: CASSVSGTAMNTEAFF. CDR3 in DNA: TGTGCCAGCAGCGTATCCGGGACAGCCATGAACACTGAAGCTTTCTTT.

The genes are TRBV5-1 and TRBJ1-6; D gene unclear. V was pared by 2 bases and J by 7 bases, with 13 bases between. CDR1 and CDR2 from the germline V gene are SGHRS and YFSETQ. The CDR3 is 15 amino acids. The CDR3 sequence: CASSFSPSGNSPLHF. In DNA form, the CDR3 reads TGCGCCAGCAGCTTCTCTCCATCAGGAAATTCACCCCTCCACTTT. Full variable domain (missing parts from reference TRBV5-1 and TRBJ1-6): KAGVTQTPRYLIKTRGQQVTLSCSPISGHRSVSWYQQTPGQGLQFLFEYFSETQRNKGNFPGRFSGRQFSNSRSEMNVSTLELGDSALYLCASSFSPSGNSPLHFGNGTRLTVT.

This clone was seen a single time. The J gene is TRBJ2-5, the V gene TRBV5-1; D may be TRBD2 (5 bases). Germline V gives CDR1 SGHRS, CDR2 YFSETQ. V was trimmed by 1 base and J by 0 bases, leaving 7 bases between them. This CDR3 has 14 residues. The CDR3 is CASSLRGYQETQYF. The CDR3 DNA sequence: TGCGCCAGCAGCTTGCGGGGATACCAAGAGACCCAGTACTTC.

This chain joins TRBV5-1 and TRBJ2-1; the D gene is possibly TRBD1 (5 bases). Per germline, CDR1 SGHRS and CDR2 YFSETQ. Trimming removed 4 bases from V and 2 bases from J, with 10 bases in between. This CDR3 contains 14 residues. The CDR3 DNA reads TGCGCCAGCAGCCCAGGGCACCCCTACAATGAGCAGTTCTTC. Encoded protein: CASSPGHPYNEQFF.

The chain couples TRBV30 to TRBJ1-4; 8 bases are shared with TRBD1. V was pared by 8 bases and J by 4 bases, with 6 bases of the junction left unmatched. The CDR3 extends over 13 amino acids. Germline CDR1 and CDR2: GTSNPN and SVGIG (reference sequence). CDR3 coding DNA: TGTGCCGGGCTACAGGGGGTTAATGAAAAACTGTTTTTT. Protein product: CAGLQGVNEKLFF. The variable domain in full, completed from reference TRBV30 and TRBJ1-4, reads SQTIHQWPATLVQPVGSPLSLECTVEGTSNPNLYWYRQAAGRGLQLLFYSVGIGQISSEVPQNLSASRPQDRQFILSSKKLLLSDSGFYLCAGLQGVNEKLFFGSGTQLSVL.

The J gene is TRBJ1-1, the V gene TRBV6-8, with D unresolved. The CDR3 spans 16 residues. The ends were cut back, 10 bases at V and 3 bases at J, with 24 bases in the middle. CDR1 is MNHGY and CDR2 is SAAAGT in the germline V gene. The chain's CDR3 is CAIRRHTELEDTEAFF. The CDR3 bases are TGTGCCATCAGACGGCATACGGAGCTTGAGGACACTGAAGCTTTCTTT.

This clone came up a few times. This chain's CDR3 is CAISESAGGPQMQFF. For the CDR3, the DNA is TGTGCCATCAGTGAGTCGGCGGGGGGCCCCCAAATGCAGTTCTTC. This chain joins TRBV10-3 and TRBJ2-1, with TRBD2 identical over 8 bases. Losses at the gene ends were 0 bases for V and 12 bases for J; bases not matched to a gene: 10. The CDR3 spans 15 residues. Germline lookup yields CDR1 ENHRY and CDR2 SYGVKD.

By share, this clone ranks as large. CDR3 sequence (DNA): TGTGCCAGCAGCTTGGCGGGGGGGACAGAAATGTACGAGCAGTACTTC. This translates into CASSLAGGTEMYEQYF. This chain uses TRBV11-3 with TRBJ2-7; 9 nucleotides match TRBD2. The V and J ends lost 3 bases and 4 bases, in that order; junction bases with no gene match: 10. The CDR3 is 16 amino acids. Per germline, CDR1 SGHNT and CDR2 YENEEA. The full variable domain, with the rest looked up from reference TRBV11-3 and TRBJ2-7, is EAGVVQSPRYKIIEKKQPVAFWCNPISGHNTLYWYLQNLGQGPELLIRYENEEAVDDSQLPKDRFSAERLKGVDSTLKIQPAELGDSAVYLCASSLAGGTEMYEQYFGPGTRLTVT.

The rearrangement links TRBV5-1 to TRBJ2-1, with 9 bases that match TRBD2. Trimming removed 0 bases from V and 7 bases from J; junction bases left unmatched: 2. CDR3 length: 14 residues. Germline V gene sequence: CDR1 SGHRS, CDR2 YFSETQ. In nucleotides, the CDR3 is TGCGCCAGCAGCTTGGGGCTAGCGGGGAATGAGCAGTTCTTC. Translation gives CASSLGLAGNEQFF.

The V and J genes are TRBV9 and TRBJ2-2, with unresolved D. Germline CDR1 and CDR2: SGDLS and YYNGEE. Trimming removed 3 bases at V and 2 bases at J, with 8 bases between. CDR3 length: 14 residues. Here the CDR3 reads CASSAPINTGELFF. The CDR3 nucleotides are TGTGCCAGCAGCGCACCCATAAACACCGGGGAGCTGTTTTTT. Combining the CDR3 with reference TRBV9 and TRBJ2-2 gives the whole variable domain DSGVTQTPKHLITATGQRVTLRCSPRSGDLSVYWYQQSLDQGLQFLIQYYNGEERAKGNILERFSAQQFPDLHSELNLSSLELGDSALYFCASSAPINTGELFFGEGSRLTVL.

The rearrangement joins TRBV28 to TRBJ1-2; 10 bases line up with TRBD1. The CDR3 length is 16 residues. V gave up 7 bases and J gave up 7 bases; unmatched junction bases: 15. Germline loops: CDR1 MDHEN, CDR2 SYDVKM. CDR3 sequence (DNA): TGTGCCAGCATCCCGATAAGCCGGGACAGGGGACTTGGCTACACCTTC. Translating gives CASIPISRDRGLGYTF.

This clone was picked up a small number of times. This chain uses TRBV1 with TRBJ1-4. TRBV1 is a pseudogene. The CDR3 totals 16 residues. The CDR3 loop is CASSQELGGINEKLFF. The CDR3 DNA reads TGCGCCAGCAGCCAAGAGTTGGGGGGGATAAATGAAAAACTGTTTTTT.

The J gene is TRBJ2-1, the V gene TRBV10-2, with 7 bases matching TRBD1. V dropped 5 bases and J dropped 10; count of bases not matched to a gene: 5. Per germline, CDR1 WSHSY and CDR2 SAAADI. This CDR3 is 12 amino acids long. The CDR3: CASSHTGAEQFF. The CDR3 coding sequence is TGCGCCAGCAGTCACACAGGGGCCGAGCAGTTCTTC.

There are a few counts of this clone. The V call is TRBV9, the J call TRBJ2-1; the D is unclear. Germline CDR1 SGDLS, CDR2 YYNGEE. The CDR3 has 14 amino acids. Trimming took 9 bases from V and 4 from J, leaving 17 bases between them. The CDR3 reads CANYPWKDYNEQFF. CDR3 coding DNA: TGTGCCAACTACCCATGGAAGGATTACAATGAGCAGTTCTTC.

Remarks on this clone: The junction differs from germline at one of its ends, possibly a read error. The chain has TRBV9 and TRBJ1-4, with 8 nucleotides matching TRBD1. CDR3 size: 12 residues. Germline lookup yields CDR1 SGDLS and CDR2 YYNGEE. The CDR3 DNA reads as TGTGCCAGCAGTTCCTTGGACAGGGATACAATCTTT. This gives the protein CASSSLDRDTIF.

This chain uses TRBV10-2 with TRBJ2-1; 7 bases fit TRBD1. Losses at the gene ends were 7 bases for V and 7 bases for J; bases not matched to a gene: 10. This CDR3 is built from 14 residues. From germline, CDR1 is WSHSY and CDR2 SAAADI. Here the CDR3 DNA reads TGCGCCAGCATGCCGCTCGGGACAGATAATGAGCAGTTCTTC. This gives the protein CASMPLGTDNEQFF.

The chain recombines TRBV6-8 with TRBJ2-4; TRBD1 matches 8 bases. Germline CDR1 reads MNHGY; CDR2 reads SAAAGT. J gave up 8 bases and V 5 bases, and 8 bases lay outside the gene matches. The CDR3 totals 14 residues. The CDR3, as DNA: TGTGCCAGCAGTATAGACAGGGGAACAGACATTCAGTACTTC. Amino acid sequence: CASSIDRGTDIQYF.

This chain connects TRBV30 to TRBJ1-2; no reliable D call. Trimming stripped 1 base from V and 8 bases from J, with 11 bases between. The length of the CDR3 is 12 residues. Germline CDR1 and CDR2: GTSNPN and SVGIG (reference sequence). DNA for the CDR3: TGTGCCTGGAGTGAATCTGGAGGCGGCTACACCTTC. It codes for CAWSESGGGYTF.

This clone has just a few counts. The chain links TRBV9 to TRBJ1-4, with D perhaps TRBD1 (5 bases). With 5 bases removed from V and 2 bases from J, the gap between germline ends came to 10 bases. Germline CDR1 SGDLS, CDR2 YYNGEE. There are 14 residues in the CDR3. The CDR3 DNA reads TGTGCCAGCAGTCCCGGGGGGACTAATGAAAAACTGTTTTTT. Translating gives CASSPGGTNEKLFF.

The gene calls are TRBV14 and TRBJ1-4, with 10 positions matching TRBD1. The CDR3 is made up of 15 amino acids. Germline V gene sequence: CDR1 SGHDN, CDR2 FVKESK. V shed 4 bases, J shed 3 bases, and the junction held 2 bases outside the gene matches. Written as DNA, the CDR3 is TGTGCCAGCAGCCCAGGACAGGGGGCTAATGAAAAACTGTTTTTT. It translates to CASSPGQGANEKLFF.

This clone came up a few times. This chain joins TRBV6-8 and TRBJ1-3; D may be TRBD1 (6 bases). CDR1 is MNHGY and CDR2 is SAAAGT in the germline V gene. V lost 5 bases and J lost 5, with 16 bases in between. The CDR3 loop spans 15 amino acids. DNA for the CDR3: TGTGCCAGCAGTGTAACAGGGTCGACGAGAAACACCATATATTTT. Amino acid sequence: CASSVTGSTRNTIYF.

The rearrangement joins TRBV28 to TRBJ1-6; 8 bases map to TRBD1. The CDR3 is 16 amino acids. J was trimmed by 8 bases and V by 1 base; bases with no gene match: 7. CDR1 MDHEN and CDR2 SYDVKM come from the germline V gene. The CDR3 reads CASSLSTGVVYSPLHF. The DNA for the CDR3 is TGTGCCAGCAGTTTATCGACAGGGGTCGTCTATTCACCCCTCCACTTT.

This clone appeared a few times. The chain couples TRBV15 to TRBJ1-2; possible D gene TRBD1, 5 bases. Germline CDR1 LNHNV, CDR2 YYDKDF (reference sequence). This CDR3 comprises 15 residues. V was clipped by 0 bases and J by 1 base, with 9 bases between them. DNA for the CDR3: TGTGCCACCAGCAGAGATAGGACAAATAACTATGGCTACACCTTC. Residues: CATSRDRTNNYGYTF.

The V and J genes are TRBV14 and TRBJ1-2; 7 positions agree with TRBD1. V gave up 1 base and J gave up 4 bases; unmatched junction bases: 6. Germline V lookup: CDR1 SGHDN, CDR2 FVKESK. The CDR3 sequence is 15 residues long. Here the CDR3 DNA reads TGTGCCAGCAGCCAAGGTCGGGGACAGTCCTATGGCTACACCTTC. The encoded protein is CASSQGRGQSYGYTF.

The chain carries TRBV11-3 and TRBJ1-5; TRBD1 aligns across 9 bases. The germline gives CDR1 SGHNT, CDR2 YENEEA. The CDR3 sequence is 14 residues long. Trimming took 4 bases from V and 5 from J; bases not matched to a gene: 3. For the CDR3, the DNA is TGTGCCAGCAGCTCATGGACAGGGGATCAGCCCCAGCATTTT. It codes for CASSSWTGDQPQHF.

CDR3 protein: CSVGKGIGTEAFF. As DNA, the CDR3 is TGCAGCGTTGGGAAGGGGATCGGCACTGAAGCTTTCTTT. V gene TRBV29-1 combines with J gene TRBJ1-1, with D perhaps TRBD1 (5 bases). The CDR3 has 13 residues. V lost 4 bases and J 4 bases, leaving 13 bases between the germline ends. Germline-derived CDR1 and CDR2 are SQVTM and ANQGSEA.

This clone has only a few counts. This chain uses TRBV29-1 with TRBJ1-4; D is ambiguous. Germline V gene data show CDR1 as SQVTM and CDR2 as ANQGSEA. Trimming stripped 4 bases from V and 0 bases from J, with 12 bases between. The CDR3 is made up of 15 amino acids. The CDR3 nucleotides are TGCAGCGTTGCCCTACGGACCTCAACTAATGAAAAACTGTTTTTT. Residues: CSVALRTSTNEKLFF.

This clone has just a few counts. The chain recombines TRBV29-1 with TRBJ2-5; either TRBD1 or TRBD2 may fit D (5 bases each). This CDR3 has 13 amino acids. Germline-derived CDR1 and CDR2 are SQVTM and ANQGSEA. V lost 4 bases and J 5 bases, leaving 14 bases between the germline ends. The CDR3 region has the DNA TGCAGCGTTGGCCGGGACGGCCCTGAGACCCAGTACTTC. Protein sequence: CSVGRDGPETQYF.

The chain uses TRBV25-1 and TRBJ2-3, with D tentatively TRBD1 (6 bases). Germline V lookup: CDR1 MGHDK, CDR2 SYGVNS. V dropped 2 bases and J dropped 4 bases, with 10 bases sitting between them. This CDR3 region has 14 residues. The CDR3 DNA is TGTGCCAGCAGTGAAGCAGGGGCACCAGATACGCAGTATTTT. This codes for CASSEAGAPDTQYF.

The rearrangement links TRBV19 to TRBJ1-5; 9 bases are a match to TRBD1. V was pared by 6 bases and J by 4 bases, with 7 bases of the junction left unmatched. The length of the CDR3 is 15 residues. Germline assignment: CDR1 LNHDA and CDR2 SQIVND (reference sequence). CDR3 sequence: CASSWTGERNQPQHF. The CDR3 DNA follows: TGTGCCAGTAGCTGGACAGGGGAAAGGAATCAGCCCCAGCATTTT.